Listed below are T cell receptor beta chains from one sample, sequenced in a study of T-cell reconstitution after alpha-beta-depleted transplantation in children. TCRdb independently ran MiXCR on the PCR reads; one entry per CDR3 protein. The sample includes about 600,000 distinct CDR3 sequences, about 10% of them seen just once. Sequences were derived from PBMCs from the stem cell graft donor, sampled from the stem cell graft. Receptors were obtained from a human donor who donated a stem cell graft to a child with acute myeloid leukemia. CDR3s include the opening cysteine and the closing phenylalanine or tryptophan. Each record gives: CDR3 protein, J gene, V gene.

CDR3aa: CSVGTSGRAGVKGNIQYF
j_gene: TRBJ2-4
v_gene: TRBV29-1

CDR3aa: CSARKGTSGIKELFF
j_gene: TRBJ2-2
v_gene: TRBV20-1

CDR3aa: CSAIQLQETQYF
j_gene: TRBJ2-5
v_gene: TRBV29-1

CDR3aa: CSAPGRGQETQYF
j_gene: TRBJ2-5
v_gene: TRBV20-1

CDR3aa: CASLADLYNEQFF
j_gene: TRBJ2-1
v_gene: TRBV6-1

CDR3aa: CASRPQDSLYGYTF
j_gene: TRBJ1-2
v_gene: TRBV7-8

CDR3aa: CASSFGLAGNSYNEQFF
j_gene: TRBJ2-1
v_gene: TRBV5-1

CDR3aa: CASSYSRDILEKLFF
j_gene: TRBJ1-4
v_gene: TRBV6-7

CDR3aa: CASSKDEGQQRWYTEAFF
j_gene: TRBJ1-1
v_gene: TRBV21-1

CDR3aa: CSARTQGSTDTQYF
j_gene: TRBJ2-3
v_gene: TRBV20-1

CDR3aa: CSAISGRASEEQFF
j_gene: TRBJ2-1
v_gene: TRBV29-1

CDR3aa: CAWGSSGNTIYF
j_gene: TRBJ1-3
v_gene: TRBV30

CDR3aa: CASSLKANQETQYF
j_gene: TRBJ2-5
v_gene: TRBV7-2

CDR3aa: CASSSLAGTQETQYF
j_gene: TRBJ2-5
v_gene: TRBV7-8

CDR3aa: CASSLAAGGPGNEQFF
j_gene: TRBJ2-1
v_gene: TRBV5-1

CDR3aa: CASSSTPGNTIYF
j_gene: TRBJ1-3
v_gene: TRBV18

CDR3aa: CASSPPVSGLSYNEQFF
j_gene: TRBJ2-1
v_gene: TRBV18

CDR3aa: CASSYSGLAGFGELFF
j_gene: TRBJ2-2
v_gene: TRBV6-5

CDR3aa: CASSQPGGYYEQYF
j_gene: TRBJ2-7
v_gene: TRBV14

CDR3aa: CASSLAVAGFHEQFF
j_gene: TRBJ2-1
v_gene: TRBV7-2

CDR3aa: CASSQYSAGTGELFF
j_gene: TRBJ2-2
v_gene: TRBV5-4